A single sample is the source of the 16 T cell receptor beta chains below, sequenced in a study of response to subunit inactivated influenza vaccine. TCRdb reprocessed the RT-PCR reads with MiXCR, giving one entry per CDR3 protein. The sample lists 550,000 to 800,000 distinct CDR3 sequences, approximately 14% occurring once. The sequenced sample was PBMCs from blood, obtained 11 to 12 days after vaccination. These receptors all stem from a man aged 50 to 59 who received an inactivated influenza vaccine.

The chain employs TRBV20-1 and TRBJ1-6, with 8 bases aligning to TRBD1. CDR1 DFQATT and CDR2 SNEGSKA come from the germline V gene (reference sequence). CDR3 length: 14 residues. Trimming took 5 bases from V and 10 from J; bases not matched to a gene: 10. The CDR3 is CSAPTGGAGSPLHF. As DNA, the CDR3 is TGCAGTGCTCCCACAGGGGGAGCAGGATCACCCCTCCACTTT.

The V and J genes are TRBV19 and TRBJ2-1; 7 bases fit TRBD1. The junction had 14 bases not matched to a gene; V was cut back by 3 bases and J by 9 bases. The length of the CDR3 is 16 residues. Germline V gene data show CDR1 as LNHDA and CDR2 as SQIVND (reference sequence). The CDR3 nucleotides are TGTGCCAGTAGTATCCTCCCGGGACAGCGGCTCGGTGAGCAGTTCTTC. This gives the protein CASSILPGQRLGEQFF.

The CDR3 DNA follows: TGTGCCAGCAGTTACGTGGCTAGCGGGAGGAATGAGCAGTTCTTC. Translating gives CASSYVASGRNEQFF. This sequence joins TRBV6-2 or TRBV6-3 and TRBJ2-1; 11 bases are shared with TRBD2. The CDR3 spans 15 residues. The junction had 4 bases not matched to a gene; V was cut back by 2 bases and J by 7 bases. Per germline, CDR1 MNHEY and CDR2 SVGEGT.

The rearrangement links TRBV29-1 to TRBJ2-7; D ambiguous. V gave up 7 bases and J gave up 3 bases, with 16 bases separating them. The CDR3 is 13 amino acids. CDR1 is SQVTM, CDR2 ANQGSEA, per germline. The CDR3 nucleotides are TGCAGCGCAACCGACGGCGGCCTCTACGAGCAGTACTTC. It translates to CSATDGGLYEQYF.

This clonotype was recorded a few times. The rearrangement links TRBV5-1 to TRBJ2-3; maybe TRBD2 (5 bases). Trimming took 0 bases from V and 6 from J, leaving 14 bases between them. The CDR3 spans 15 residues. Germline V lookup: CDR1 SGHRS, CDR2 YFSETQ. The CDR3 DNA reads as TGCGCCAGCAGCTTGGGGGGAGTTCCTATGGATACGCAGTATTTT. It is translated as CASSLGGVPMDTQYF.

There are many counts of this clonotype. This sequence joins TRBV2 and TRBJ2-5; D is ambiguous. The length of the CDR3 is 11 residues. CDR1 is SNHLY and CDR2 is FYNNEI in the germline V gene. V was shortened by 2 bases and J by 5 bases, with 3 bases between the two germline ends. DNA for the CDR3: TGTGCCAGCAGTGAACGTGAGACCCAGTACTTC. Protein product: CASSERETQYF. Filled out from reference TRBV2 and TRBJ2-5, the complete variable domain reads EPEVTQTPSHQVTQMGQEVILRCVPISNHLYFYWYRQILGQKVEFLVSFYNNEISEKSEIFDDQFSVERPDGSNFTLKIRSTKLEDSAMYFCASSERETQYFGPGTRLLVL.

The V gene is TRBV12-3 or TRBV12-4, the J gene TRBJ1-2, with TRBD1 identical over 7 bases. V trimming: 6 bases; J trimming: 8 bases; junction bases outside the gene matches: 9. CDR3 length equals 13 residues. CDR3 sequence: CASSNVPGQGYTF. The DNA for the CDR3 is TGTGCCAGCAGCAATGTCCCGGGACAGGGCTACACCTTC.

This chain connects TRBV5-1 to TRBJ2-5; D not resolved. Germline CDR1 and CDR2: SGHRS and YFSETQ. The CDR3 length is 15 residues. V was pared by 4 bases and J by 3 bases, with 16 bases between. The CDR3 protein is CASSPGGGAKETQYF. CDR3 sequence (DNA): TGCGCCAGCAGCCCCGGTGGTGGAGCGAAAGAGACCCAGTACTTC.

In its sample, this clonotype was seen a few times. The chain recombines TRBV7-9 with TRBJ2-3, with TRBD2 identical over 7 bases. The CDR3 is 17 residues long. Germline lookup yields CDR1 SEHNR and CDR2 FQNEAQ (reference sequence). After removal of 1 base from V and 0 bases from J, the junction contained 7 bases not matched to a gene. CDR3 DNA sequence: TGTGCCAGCAGCTTAGGGGCGAGCGGGGCGAGCACAGATACGCAGTATTTT. It yields the protein CASSLGASGASTDTQYF. The variable domain in full, completed from reference TRBV7-9 and TRBJ2-3, reads DTGVSQNPRHKITKRGQNVTFRCDPISEHNRLYWYRQTLGQGPEFLTYFQNEAQLEKSRLLSDRFSAERPKGSFSTLEIQRTEQGDSAMYLCASSLGASGASTDTQYFGPGTRLTVL.

This clonotype was detected ten times or more. The chain links TRBV10-3 to TRBJ2-7, with TRBD1 matching 7 bases. Losses at the gene ends were 2 bases for V and 3 bases for J; bases not matched to a gene: 7. CDR1 and CDR2 (germline): ENHRY, SYGVKD. There are 15 residues in the CDR3. CDR3 DNA sequence: TGTGCCATCAGTGAGGGGGGACAGCGCCACTACGAGCAGTACTTC. It specifies CAISEGGQRHYEQYF.

On this clonotype: One junction end disagrees with the germline gene, perhaps due to a read error. The chain carries TRBV28 and TRBJ2-5, with D tentatively TRBD1 (7 bases). Germline V gene data show CDR1 as MDHEN and CDR2 as SYDVKM. The CDR3 runs 11 residues. In DNA form, the CDR3 reads TGTGCCACCTCCAGGGGGGAAGGGAGGCGCTTC. This codes for CATSRGEGRRF.

This rearrangement joins TRBV10-3 to TRBJ2-3; D is tentatively TRBD1 or TRBD2 (5 bases each). The CDR3 spans 13 residues. Germline lookup yields CDR1 ENHRY and CDR2 SYGVKD. Trimming removed 5 bases from V and 4 bases from J, with 10 bases in between. CDR3 amino acids: CAISPQGADTQYF. CDR3 coding DNA: TGTGCCATCAGTCCCCAGGGAGCAGATACGCAGTATTTT.

The chain is built from TRBV20-1 and TRBJ2-1; no reliable D call. Per germline, CDR1 DFQATT and CDR2 SNEGSKA (reference sequence). The CDR3 totals 14 residues. Between the trimmed V and J ends, which lost 6 bases and 0 bases, there was a span of 12 bases. CDR3 bases: TGCAGTGCCCCAACTATACTCTCCTACAATGAGCAGTTCTTC. Translated, it gives CSAPTILSYNEQFF.

This chain joins TRBV21-1 and TRBJ2-2; TRBD2 was called by the table and not checked on the DNA. TRBV21-1 is classified as a pseudogene. The CDR3 consists of 17 residues. DNA of the CDR3: TGTGCCAGCAGCCCCGGGACTAGCGGGCCGAACACCGGGGAGCTGTTTTTT. Amino acid sequence: CASSPGTSGPNTGELFF.

This clonotype turned up a few times. The rearrangement links TRBV6-5 to TRBJ1-5, with D possibly TRBD1 on 6 matching bases. There are 15 residues in the CDR3. CDR1 and CDR2 from the germline V gene are MNHEY and SVGAGI. Trimming removed 0 bases at V and 7 bases at J, with 13 bases between. The CDR3 DNA follows: TGTGCCAGCAGTTACTCGTGGAGGGGGGAGCAGCCCCAGCATTTT. Translated, it gives CASSYSWRGEQPQHF.

The chain employs TRBV7-9 and TRBJ2-7; D is unresolved. This CDR3 is 12 amino acids long. Germline V gene data show CDR1 as SEHNR and CDR2 as FQNEAQ (reference sequence). The germline V and J ends were trimmed by 5 bases and 3 bases, with 8 bases remaining between them. CDR3: CASSAIDYEQYF. In nucleotides, the CDR3 is TGTGCCAGCAGCGCTATCGACTACGAGCAGTACTTC.